This passage covers 31 T cell receptor beta chains from one sample sequenced in a study of T cells expressing NK-cell markers. For each CDR3 protein, TCRdb gives one entry from its re-call of the 5' RACE reads, without DNA. The sample yields about 260,000 distinct CDR3 sequences, of which the top ten take up about 4.2%. Source material: blood T cells: a sorted CD56 or NKG2C T cell subset, CD4+ or CD8+ T cells, or bulk PBMC T cells (not recorded which). Source of these receptors: a woman between 18 and 75 years old in good health.

The rearrangement joins TRBV7-3 to TRBJ1-1; as DNA is missing, the TRBD1 call by TCRdb cannot be tested. This CDR3 region has 13 residues. The germline V gene has CDR1 SGHTA and CDR2 FQGTGA. This chain's CDR3 is CASSDTGYTEAFF.

The genes are TRBV18 and TRBJ1-1; TCRdb picks TRBD1, but there is no DNA to check that call. Germline V gives CDR1 KGHSH, CDR2 LQKENI. This CDR3 spans 14 amino acids. The CDR3 region is CASSPLGRGSEAFF.

The gene calls are TRBV15 and TRBJ1-5. The germline gives CDR1 LNHNV, CDR2 YYDKDF (reference sequence). The CDR3 is 15 residues long. The CDR3 spells CATSRDKAFSWPQHF.

The V and J genes are TRBV5-1 and TRBJ2-3. CDR3 length: 13 residues. Germline loops: CDR1 SGHRS, CDR2 YFSETQ. CDR3 region: CASSGTSADTQYF. The variable domain in full, completed from reference TRBV5-1 and TRBJ2-3, reads KAGVTQTPRYLIKTRGQQVTLSCSPISGHRSVSWYQQTPGQGLQFLFEYFSETQRNKGNFPGRFSGRQFSNSRSEMNVSTLELGDSALYLCASSGTSADTQYFGPGTRLTVL.

This chain connects TRBV20-1 to TRBJ1-1; TCRdb's D call, TRBD1, is unchecked because there is no DNA. In germline, CDR1 is DFQATT, CDR2 SNEGSKA (reference sequence). The CDR3 has 12 amino acids. CDR3 region: CSARPQGSEAFF.

CDR3 loop: CASSLLAAQETQYF. The chain recombines TRBV12-3 or TRBV12-4 with TRBJ2-5; TCRdb lists TRBD2, though no DNA is available to test this call. CDR3 length: 14 residues.

The chain joins TRBV19 to TRBJ2-1; TCRdb selects TRBD2, and the lack of DNA leaves this call unchecked. The CDR3 spans 16 residues. Per germline, CDR1 LNHDA and CDR2 SQIVND (reference sequence). The CDR3 loop is CASSIDSLGGRNEQFF.

This rearrangement joins TRBV20-1 to TRBJ2-4; TCRdb indicates TRBD2, and absent DNA this call remains unverified. CDR1 DFQATT and CDR2 SNEGSKA come from the germline V gene (reference sequence). The CDR3 length is 16 residues. CDR3 amino acids: CSARIELAGAKNIQYF.

CDR3: CSATNGAAPGNTEAFF. The chain uses TRBV20-1 and TRBJ1-1; absent DNA, TCRdb's TRBD1 call cannot be checked. The CDR3 runs to 16 residues. Germline CDR1 reads DFQATT; CDR2 reads SNEGSKA (reference sequence).

This chain uses TRBV12-3 or TRBV12-4 with TRBJ1-1; TCRdb outputs TRBD1, but without DNA this stays unchecked. CDR3 size: 19 residues. Here the CDR3 reads CASSSYGTGIWGGNTEAFF.

The CDR3 is CASSQESSGAYNEQFF. J is TRBJ2-1 and V is TRBV4-2; TCRdb selects TRBD2, and the lack of DNA leaves this call unchecked. The germline CDR1 and CDR2 sequences are LGHNA and YNFKEQ. CDR3 length equals 16 residues.

The V and J genes are TRBV12-3 or TRBV12-4 and TRBJ2-7. This CDR3 spans 12 amino acids. The CDR3 loop reads CASSTNGDEQYF.

This chain uses TRBV28 with TRBJ1-1; TCRdb reports TRBD1, a call that lacks DNA to check it against. The length of the CDR3 is 13 residues. Germline V CDR1 and CDR2: MDHEN, SYDVKM. The CDR3 is CASKRGGGTEAFF.

The V and J genes are TRBV20-1 and TRBJ2-2. Germline CDR1 DFQATT, CDR2 SNEGSKA (reference sequence). The CDR3 length is 14 residues. The CDR3 sequence: CSAIEGSMAGELFF.

V and J are TRBV12-3 or TRBV12-4 and TRBJ1-1; there is no DNA to check the TCRdb D call of TRBD1. This CDR3 spans 15 amino acids. CDR3 sequence: CASSLQGLVGTEAFF.

J is TRBJ1-6 and V is TRBV27; TCRdb selects TRBD1, and the lack of DNA leaves this call unchecked. This CDR3 has 18 residues. CDR1 MNHEY and CDR2 SMNVEV come from the germline V gene (reference sequence). This CDR3 is CASSFRTPGQGYNSPLHF.

This chain connects TRBV14 to TRBJ2-3. This CDR3 spans 15 amino acids. Germline assignment: CDR1 SGHDN and CDR2 FVKESK. The CDR3 protein is CASSQFGSSTDTQYF.

This chain uses TRBV5-5 with TRBJ2-7. Germline lookup yields CDR1 SGHKS and CDR2 YYEKEE (reference sequence). The length of the CDR3 is 15 residues. The CDR3 sequence: CASSLAATTTYEQYF. Looking up the rest from reference TRBV5-5 and TRBJ2-7 gives the full variable domain: DAGVTQSPTHLIKTRGQQVTLRCSPISGHKSVSWYQQVLGQGPQFIFQYYEKEERGRGNFPDRFSARQFPNYSSELNVNALLLGDSALYLCASSLAATTTYEQYFGPGTRLTVT.

The rearrangement uses TRBV12-3 or TRBV12-4 and TRBJ2-1; TCRdb selects TRBD1, and the lack of DNA leaves this call unchecked. CDR3 size: 15 residues. The CDR3 loop is CASGNRDRGRNEQFF.

V and J are TRBV24-1 and TRBJ2-5; no DNA is available, so the TRBD1 call from TCRdb remains unchecked. The CDR3 length is 16 residues. Germline values: CDR1 KGHDR, CDR2 SFDVKD. Here the CDR3 reads CATSDPTGTEKETQYF.

The CDR3 is CASSLGAAGDGTQYF. The V gene is TRBV7-3, the J gene TRBJ2-3; TCRdb gives TRBD1 as the D gene, but with no DNA this cannot be confirmed. This CDR3 region has 15 residues. CDR1 is SGHTA, CDR2 FQGTGA, per germline.

V is TRBV20-1 and J is TRBJ2-4; TCRdb gives TRBD1 as the D gene, but with no DNA this cannot be confirmed. CDR3 size: 13 residues. Germline loops: CDR1 DFQATT, CDR2 SNEGSKA (reference sequence). The CDR3 sequence: CSAAPIAKNIQYF.

V usage is TRBV12-3 or TRBV12-4 and J usage is TRBJ2-1; there is no DNA to check the TCRdb D call of TRBD2. This CDR3 is 15 amino acids long. The CDR3 reads CASSQISGRINEQFF.

The chain carries TRBV6-1 and TRBJ2-7; TCRdb names TRBD2, which stays unverified in the absence of DNA. The CDR3 totals 17 residues. Germline values: CDR1 MNHNS, CDR2 SASEGT. The CDR3 region is CASSGLAGGPLSYEQYF.

The rearrangement joins TRBV29-1 to TRBJ1-2; without DNA, the TCRdb call of TRBD1 cannot be checked. The CDR3 extends over 15 amino acids. From germline, CDR1 is SQVTM and CDR2 ANQGSEA. The CDR3 here is CSAGVGVRGDYGYTF.

The chain joins TRBV5-1 to TRBJ2-1. This CDR3 region has 14 residues. Germline assignment: CDR1 SGHRS and CDR2 YFSETQ. CDR3 amino acids: CASSRGSDDNEQFF.

The rearrangement joins TRBV20-1 to TRBJ1-1. The CDR3 is 12 amino acids. Germline V gene sequence: CDR1 DFQATT, CDR2 SNEGSKA (reference sequence). The CDR3: CSARGGYTEAFF.

The J gene is TRBJ1-6, the V gene TRBV7-9; absent DNA, TCRdb's TRBD1 call cannot be checked. The CDR3 is made up of 17 amino acids. Germline V gives CDR1 SEHNR, CDR2 FQNEAQ (reference sequence). Here the CDR3 reads CASSLGYARGDNSPLHF.

The V call is TRBV5-1, the J call TRBJ2-2; the D call from TCRdb, TRBD1, cannot be confirmed without DNA. Germline V lookup: CDR1 SGHRS, CDR2 YFSETQ. The CDR3 consists of 15 residues. The chain's CDR3 is CASSGGQKNTGELFF. Together with reference TRBV5-1 and TRBJ2-2, the CDR3 gives the full variable domain: KAGVTQTPRYLIKTRGQQVTLSCSPISGHRSVSWYQQTPGQGLQFLFEYFSETQRNKGNFPGRFSGRQFSNSRSEMNVSTLELGDSALYLCASSGGQKNTGELFFGEGSRLTVL.

The V gene is TRBV15, the J gene TRBJ2-3. The CDR3 extends over 14 amino acids. Germline CDR1 LNHNV, CDR2 YYDKDF (reference sequence). The CDR3 sequence is CVTSRGTRTDTQYF.

The V call is TRBV7-3, the J call TRBJ2-1; checking the TCRdb D call of TRBD2 is not possible without DNA. Germline-derived CDR1 and CDR2 are SGHTA and FQGTGA. The length of the CDR3 is 17 residues. Here the CDR3 reads CASSPTLGIAGYNEQFF.